Listed here are 18 T cell receptor beta chains from one sample, sequenced in a study of T cell changes during pregnancy in multiple sclerosis. Sequencing used immunoSEQ multiplex PCR; TCRdb keeps in-frame clones, though not all of them. The top ten clones hold 1.9% of a sample with some 100,000 clones, about 90% of them seen once. The specimen comprised peripheral blood, sampled after pregnancy. The receptors shown here come from a female donor with multiple sclerosis, enrolled in a pregnancy study.

This clone was recorded only once. The CDR3 is CASSVFRAANYGYTF. In DNA, the CDR3 is TGTGCCAGCAGCGTATTCAGGGCAGCTAACTATGGCTACACCTTC. The chain uses TRBV9 and TRBJ1-2; maybe TRBD1 (5 bases). The V gene's germline CDR1 is SGDLS and CDR2 YYNGEE. The ends were cut back, 1 base at V and 0 bases at J, with 10 bases in the middle. The CDR3 has 15 residues.

The chain has TRBV4-2 and TRBJ1-1; D unclear. V was shortened by 0 bases and J by 0 bases, with 17 bases between the two germline ends. Germline lookup yields CDR1 LGHNA and CDR2 YNFKEQ. The length of the CDR3 is 18 residues. The CDR3 protein is CASSQEPLFPDLNTEAFF. The CDR3 nucleotides are TGTGCCAGCAGCCAAGAACCCCTTTTCCCAGATCTGAACACTGAAGCTTTCTTT.

Regarding this clone: Its ends do not fully match the called genes, so a read error is possible. The gene calls are TRBV11-2 and TRBJ1-1; no clear D gene. There are 13 residues in the CDR3. The germline CDR1 and CDR2 sequences are SGHAT and FQNNGV. The CDR3 region has the DNA TGTGCCAGCAGCATAGATGCGGGAGGAGAAGCTTTCTTT. Translating gives CASSIDAGGEAFF.

This chain links TRBV7-6 with TRBJ2-5; no firm D call. V lost 1 base and J 1 base, leaving 7 bases between the germline ends. Germline lookup yields CDR1 SGHVS and CDR2 FNYEAQ. This CDR3 spans 14 amino acids. The DNA of the CDR3 is TGTGCCAGCAGCTTAGTTCCGGTCCAAGAGACCCAGTACTTC. Protein: CASSLVPVQETQYF. Filled out from reference TRBV7-6 and TRBJ2-5, the complete variable domain reads GAGVSQSPRYKVTKRGQDVALRCDPISGHVSLYWYRQALGQGPEFLTYFNYEAQQDKSGLPNDRFSAERPEGSISTLTIQRTEQRDSAMYRCASSLVPVQETQYFGPGTRLLVL.

J is TRBJ1-2 and V is TRBV30; TRBD1 agrees at 9 bases. CDR3 length: 15 amino acids. Germline V gene data show CDR1 as GTSNPN and CDR2 as SVGIG (reference sequence). Trimming removed 7 bases from V and 4 bases from J; junction bases left unmatched: 13. This CDR3 is CAYEGQGSLSYGYTF. CDR3 nucleotide sequence: TGTGCCTACGAGGGACAGGGTTCATTGAGCTATGGCTACACCTTC.

The chain uses TRBV15 and TRBJ2-7; 9 bases align to TRBD1. The V and J ends lost 0 bases and 0 bases, in that order; junction bases with no gene match: 12. CDR1 is LNHNV, CDR2 YYDKDF, per germline (reference sequence). The CDR3 is made up of 19 amino acids. CDR3 region: CATSRDFPPRTGDSYEQYF. DNA for the CDR3: TGTGCCACCAGCAGAGATTTTCCCCCAAGGACAGGGGACTCCTACGAGCAGTACTTC.

The DNA of the CDR3 is TGTGCCACCAGCGGAAGCGGGGGGGCAGGAGATACGCAGTATTTT. Translated, it gives CATSGSGGAGDTQYF. The chain links TRBV15 to TRBJ2-3; 10 bases agree with TRBD2. The CDR3 has 15 residues. J lost 5 bases, V lost 5 bases, and 7 bases had no gene match. The germline V gene encodes CDR1 LNHNV and CDR2 YYDKDF (reference sequence). Drawing the rest from reference TRBV15 and TRBJ2-3, the complete variable domain is DAMVIQNPRYQVTQFGKPVTLSCSQTLNHNVMYWYQQKSSQAPKLLFHYYDKDFNNEADTPDNFQSRRPNTSFCFLDIRSPGLGDTAMYLCATSGSGGAGDTQYFGPGTRLTVL.

This clone came up a few times. This chain joins TRBV2 and TRBJ2-1; D is perhaps TRBD2 (5 bases). Trimming pared 8 bases from V and 9 bases from J, leaving 11 bases between. Per the germline V gene, CDR1 is SNHLY and CDR2 is FYNNEI. CDR3 length: 11 amino acids. CDR3 loop: CASVSVAEQFF. DNA of the CDR3: TGTGCCAGCGTTAGCGTTGCTGAGCAGTTCTTC.

The chain uses TRBV19 and TRBJ2-3; D possibly corresponds to TRBD2 (7 bases). The CDR3 is 15 residues long. The V end lost 1 base, the J end lost 4 bases, and 12 bases lay between the germline ends. Germline CDR1 LNHDA, CDR2 SQIVND (reference sequence). Here the CDR3 DNA reads TGTGCCAGTAGTATAGGAGGGGGGGCTTCAGATACGCAGTATTTT. Its translation: CASSIGGGASDTQYF.

The chain employs TRBV5-1 and TRBJ1-6; D call uncertain. Trimming took off 0 bases at V and 3 bases at J, with 4 bases between the two ends. CDR1 SGHRS and CDR2 YFSETQ come from the germline V gene. The length of the CDR3 is 14 residues. The CDR3 loop is CASSLGDYNSPLHF. As DNA, the CDR3 is TGCGCCAGCAGCTTGGGAGACTATAATTCACCCCTCCACTTT.

The rearrangement joins TRBV14 to TRBJ2-1, with D hard to call. The CDR3 is made up of 15 amino acids. Trimming removed 1 base at V and 11 bases at J, with 18 bases between. Per germline, CDR1 SGHDN and CDR2 FVKESK. CDR3 sequence (DNA): TGTGCCAGCAGCCAAGCGTCGGTGGGCAAGAACAAGCAGTTCTTC. It is translated as CASSQASVGKNKQFF. Looking up the rest from reference TRBV14 and TRBJ2-1 gives the full variable domain: EAGVTQFPSHSVIEKGQTVTLRCDPISGHDNLYWYRRVMGKEIKFLLHFVKESKQDESGMPNNRFLAERTGGTYSTLKVQPAELEDSGVYFCASSQASVGKNKQFFGPGTRLTVL.

In the case of this clone: The germline gene is not matched at one end of the junction; a read error may be the cause. The V gene is TRBV11-3, the J gene TRBJ2-1; 13 bases fit TRBD2. CDR3 length: 13 amino acids. Per germline, CDR1 SGHNT and CDR2 YENEEA. Here the CDR3 DNA reads TGTGCCAGCAGCTCGACTAGCGGGGGGACCTTAATCTTC. This translates into CASSSTSGGTLIF.

This chain joins TRBV27 and TRBJ2-6; TRBD1 is a possible D gene (6 bases). CDR1 is MNHEY, CDR2 SMNVEV, per germline (reference sequence). This CDR3 has 19 amino acids. Trimming stripped 2 bases from V and 1 base from J, with 18 bases between. The CDR3 loop is CASSLIGRDTWSGANVLTF. For the CDR3, the DNA is TGTGCCAGCAGTTTAATAGGACGGGACACCTGGTCTGGGGCCAACGTCCTGACTTTC.

The gene calls are TRBV27 and TRBJ1-2, with no clear D. This CDR3 spans 15 amino acids. The germline V and J ends were trimmed by 5 bases and 0 bases, with 13 bases remaining between them. CDR1 is MNHEY and CDR2 is SMNVEV in the germline V gene (reference sequence). The CDR3 spells CASSPRRRSNYGYTF. The CDR3 region has the DNA TGTGCCAGCAGTCCCCGACGGAGGTCTAACTATGGCTACACCTTC.

The chain is built from TRBV7-2 and TRBJ2-7; D is undetermined. V lost 4 bases and J 0 bases, leaving 19 bases between the germline ends. The CDR3 has 17 residues. The germline V gene has CDR1 SGHTA and CDR2 FQGNSA. CDR3: CASSSPTESLNSYEQYF. For the CDR3, the DNA is TGTGCCAGCAGCTCCCCCACGGAGTCTCTGAACTCCTACGAGCAGTACTTC.

This chain joins TRBV4-1 and TRBJ2-1; 11 bases fit TRBD2. The CDR3 contains 17 residues. CDR1 and CDR2 (germline): MGHRA, YSYEKL. The V segment lost 11 bases and the J segment 5 bases; nucleotides outside the gene matches: 17. DNA of the CDR3: TGCGCCTGCCAAAAAATGGTGACTAGCGGGATAAACAATGAGCAGTTCTTC. Its translation is CACQKMVTSGINNEQFF.

This chain uses TRBV5-1 with TRBJ1-2, with 8 bases fitting TRBD1. This CDR3 spans 13 amino acids. J was trimmed by 8 bases and V by 5 bases; bases with no gene match: 8. CDR1 is SGHRS, CDR2 YFSETQ, per germline. The DNA of the CDR3 is TGCGCCAGCAGTCGGGCGACAGGGGACGGCTACACCTTC. Translated: CASSRATGDGYTF.

As concerns this clone: Different DNA sequences within this sample yield the same CDR3. The J gene is TRBJ2-1, the V gene TRBV7-2; 8 nucleotides line up with TRBD2. The CDR3 is 13 residues long. Germline values: CDR1 SGHTA, CDR2 FQGNSA. V was pared by 3 bases and J by 6 bases, with 1 base of the junction left unmatched. The CDR3 region has the DNA TGTGCCAGCAGCTTCCTAGCGGGCAATGAGCAGTTCTTC. Its protein is CASSFLAGNEQFF.